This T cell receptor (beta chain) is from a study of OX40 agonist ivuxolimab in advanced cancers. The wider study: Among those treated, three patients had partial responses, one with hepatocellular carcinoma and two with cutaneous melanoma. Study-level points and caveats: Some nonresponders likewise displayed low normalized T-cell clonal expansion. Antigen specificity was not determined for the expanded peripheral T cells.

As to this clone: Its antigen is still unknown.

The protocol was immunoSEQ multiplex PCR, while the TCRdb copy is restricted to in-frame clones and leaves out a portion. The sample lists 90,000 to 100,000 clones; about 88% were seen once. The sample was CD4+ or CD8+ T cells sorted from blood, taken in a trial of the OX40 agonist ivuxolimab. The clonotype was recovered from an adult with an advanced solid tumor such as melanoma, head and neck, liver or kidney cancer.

The CDR3 sequence is CASRGSAIYEQYF. CDR3 DNA sequence: TGTGCCAGCAGGGGGTCCGCGATCTACGAGCAGTACTTC. The V call is TRBV27, the J call TRBJ2-7; D is uncertain. The CDR3 totals 13 residues. The germline V gene has CDR1 MNHEY and CDR2 SMNVEV (reference sequence). Trimming took off 6 bases at V and 3 bases at J, with 12 bases between the two ends.